The source of this T cell receptor (beta chain) is a study of tumor and adjacent non-tumor tissue in lung cancer. Overall study context: The patients, 10 men and roughly 5 women, were about 31 to 76 with stage I to III disease. Study-wide results and caveats: In normal lung, the top 100 clones were significantly more dominant than in tumor. Compared with tumor, normal lung showed significantly lower TCR diversity.

No cell sorting was done before RNA was extracted from the tissue. This non-tumor lung sample came from over 3 cm beyond the tumor edge. A modified ARM-PCR protocol with three rounds of nested PCR amplified TCRbeta. TCRdb recomputed calls from the multiplex PCR reads with MiXCR, one row per CDR3 protein. The profile shows 90,000 to 100,000 distinct CDR3 sequences, 80% of them singletons. V lost 3 bases to trimming and J lost 2 bases, with 10 bases between them. This CDR3 is built from 14 residues. The germline V gene has CDR1 MDHEN and CDR2 SYDVKM. This clonotype was recorded at least ten times. Its antigen is not identified.

Sequencing was carried out using distant non-tumor lung tissue. The clonotype originates from a man in his fifties or sixties with small cell lung cancer. This chain joins TRBV28 and TRBJ1-2; D may be TRBD1 (5 bases). This CDR3 reads CASSFLTVNYGYTF. Here the CDR3 DNA reads TGTGCCAGCAGTTTTTTGACAGTCAACTATGGCTACACCTTC.